This section outlines one T cell receptor beta chain sequence together with its context. The data are from a study of cytomegalovirus exposure and HLA in healthy donors. The PCR contained 60 Vbeta and 13 Jbeta primers. Data came from immunoSEQ multiplex PCR; TCRdb stores just in-frame clones and leaves some out. The data show roughly 100,000 clones, with 70% to 80% seen just once and around 1.2% held by the top ten. Trimming pared 5 bases from V and 3 bases from J, leaving 17 bases between. There are 15 residues in the CDR3. Germline V gene data show CDR1 as LNHDA and CDR2 as SQIVND (reference sequence).

The sample consisted of PBMCs. The receptor was derived from a man between 40 and 49 years old in good health and CMV-seronegative. This chain links TRBV19 with TRBJ2-7; tentatively, D is TRBD2 (5 bases). As DNA, the CDR3 is TGTGCCAGTAGTGCCCATTGGGAGACCAGCTACGAGCAGTACTTC. Its protein product is CASSAHWETSYEQYF.